This TCR beta chain was identified during a study of blood T cell repertoires in COVID-19. Here immunoSEQ multiplex PCR was the method, and the copy in TCRdb shows in-frame clones only, minus some. The sample carries approximately 130,000 clones, approximately 85% recorded once. This clone showed up just a few times. Germline CDR1 MNHEY, CDR2 SVGAGI. The CDR3 length is 15 residues. The ends lost 7 bases at V and 6 bases at J; junction bases unmatched: 7. The genes are TRBV6-5 and TRBJ1-5, with 12 bases that match TRBD1. The origin of this receptor is a human donor in a cohort sampled during active COVID-19. The sample was peripheral blood. The CDR3 is CASTGGQGAGQPQHF. In DNA, the CDR3 is TGTGCCAGCACTGGGGGACAGGGGGCAGGTCAGCCCCAGCATTTT.